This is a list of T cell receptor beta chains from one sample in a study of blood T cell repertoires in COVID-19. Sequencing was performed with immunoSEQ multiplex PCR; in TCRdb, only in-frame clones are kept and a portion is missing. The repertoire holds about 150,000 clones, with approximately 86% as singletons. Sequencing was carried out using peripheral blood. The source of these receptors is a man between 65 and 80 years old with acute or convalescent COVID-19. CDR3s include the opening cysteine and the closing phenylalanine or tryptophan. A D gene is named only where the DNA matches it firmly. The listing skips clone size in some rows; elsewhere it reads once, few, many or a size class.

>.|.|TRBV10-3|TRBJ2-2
TGTGCCATCAGTGAGTCCAGGGAGCTGTTTTTT
CAISESRELFF
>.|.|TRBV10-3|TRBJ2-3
TGTGCCATCAGCCCTTCTGAGGGCCGCGGAAGCACAGATACGCAGTATTTT
CAISPSEGRGSTDTQYF
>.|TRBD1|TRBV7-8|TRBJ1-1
TGTGCCAGCAGCGAAGCGACAGGGGTAAACACTGAAGCTTTCTTT
CASSEATGVNTEAFF
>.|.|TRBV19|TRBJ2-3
TGTGCCAGTACCTTGGAAGCTAGCAACACAGATACGCAGTATTTT
CASTLEASNTDTQYF
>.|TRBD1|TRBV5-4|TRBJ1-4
TGTGCCAGCAGTCCGACAGGGGGAAAGAATGAAAAACTGTTTTTT
CASSPTGGKNEKLFF
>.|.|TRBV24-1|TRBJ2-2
TGTGCCACCAGTGACCTCACACCGAACACCGGGGAGCTGTTTTTT
CATSDLTPNTGELFF
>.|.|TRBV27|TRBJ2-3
TGTGCCAGCAGTTTGATCGGACAGCAGCTGACGCAGTATTTT
CASSLIGQQLTQYF
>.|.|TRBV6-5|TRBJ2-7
TGTGCCAGCAATAAATTCTACGAGCAGTACTTC
CASNKFYEQYF
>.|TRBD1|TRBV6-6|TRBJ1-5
TGTGCCAGCAGTTACTCGTCGGCAGGGGGCTCTCAGCCCCAGCATTTT
CASSYSSAGGSQPQHF
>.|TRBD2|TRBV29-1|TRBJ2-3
TGCAGCGTTGTTAGCGGGAGTTCTGATACGCAGTATTTT
CSVVSGSSDTQYF
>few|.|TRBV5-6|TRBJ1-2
TGTGCCAGCAGCCCGGGATCTAACTATGGCTACACCTTC
CASSPGSNYGYTF
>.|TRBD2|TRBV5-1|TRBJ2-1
TGCGCCAGCAGCTTCGCACTAGCGGAAACCTACAATGAGCAGTTCTTC
CASSFALAETYNEQFF
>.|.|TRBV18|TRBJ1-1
TGTGCCAGCTCACCAACGGGAGGGAACACTGAAGCTTTCTTT
CASSPTGGNTEAFF
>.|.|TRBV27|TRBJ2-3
TGTGCCAGCAGCTGGACTGGAGCGGTCCACACAGATACGCAGTATTTT
CASSWTGAVHTDTQYF
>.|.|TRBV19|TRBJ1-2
TGTGCCAGTAGTAAGGCTGGTCTAGGTTACTATGGCTACACCTTC
CASSKAGLGYYGYTF
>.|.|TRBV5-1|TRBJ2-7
TGCGCCAGCAGCCCCAGGGGCGGCGAGCAGTACTTC
CASSPRGGEQYF
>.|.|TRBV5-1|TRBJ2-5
TGCGCCAGCAGCTTGCAGGCGTCCCCCGATGAGACCCAGTACTTC
CASSLQASPDETQYF
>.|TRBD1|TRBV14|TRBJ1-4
TGTGCCAGCAGCCAAGACGCCAGGGGGGCTGGGGAAAAACTGTTTTTT
CASSQDARGAGEKLFF
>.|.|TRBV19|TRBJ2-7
TGTGCCAGCTCCGTGCGGACAAAGGTAGCCGAGCAGTACTTC
CASSVRTKVAEQYF
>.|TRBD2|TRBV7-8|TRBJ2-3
TGTGCCAGCAGCTTAGAGGTAGCGGGAAGCACAGATACGCAGTATTTT
CASSLEVAGSTDTQYF
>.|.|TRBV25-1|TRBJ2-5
TGTGCCAGCAGTGGAGTCCCCGGGATGGAGACCCAGTACTTC
CASSGVPGMETQYF
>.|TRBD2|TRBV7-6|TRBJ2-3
TGTGCCAGCAGCGGCTTCCCTCCTAGCGGGAGCGAAACAGATACGCAGTATTTT
CASSGFPPSGSETDTQYF